One and the same sample provided the 18 T cell receptor beta chains below, sequenced in a study of cytomegalovirus exposure and HLA in healthy donors. 60 Vbeta and 13 Jbeta primers were used in PCR. The table came from immunoSEQ multiplex PCR; TCRdb's copy has only in-frame clones and leaves some out. The profile shows approximately 100,000 clones, about 75% of them singletons. The specimen sequenced was PBMCs. The receptors come from a young woman in good health and CMV-seropositive.

The chain carries TRBV19 and TRBJ1-1, with 8 bases that match TRBD1. The CDR3 is 16 amino acids. Trimming removed 4 bases from V and 0 bases from J; junction bases left unmatched: 7. The germline gives CDR1 LNHDA, CDR2 SQIVND (reference sequence). The CDR3 loop reads CASSTHRGKVNTEAFF. The CDR3 DNA reads TGTGCCAGTAGTACCCACAGGGGGAAAGTGAACACTGAAGCTTTCTTT.

This clone was seen a few times. The CDR3 sequence is CASSLRTHLAKNIQYF. CDR3 nucleotides: TGTGCCAGCAGTTTAAGGACTCATCTAGCCAAAAACATTCAGTACTTC. The rearrangement joins TRBV28 to TRBJ2-4; D might be TRBD2 (5 bases). Trimming took 2 bases from V and 0 from J, leaving 11 bases between them. Germline V lookup: CDR1 MDHEN, CDR2 SYDVKM. The CDR3 extends over 16 amino acids.

The chain recombines TRBV30 with TRBJ1-4, with D perhaps TRBD1 (5 bases). In germline, CDR1 is GTSNPN, CDR2 SVGIG (reference sequence). With 3 bases removed from V and 7 bases from J, the gap between germline ends came to 9 bases. The CDR3 extends over 12 amino acids. The CDR3 here is CAWSPGGEKLFF. CDR3 DNA: TGTGCCTGGAGCCCGGGGGGTGAAAAACTGTTTTTT.

The V call is TRBV5-6, the J call TRBJ1-2; 8 positions agree with TRBD1. CDR1 is SGHDT, CDR2 YYEEEE, per germline. This CDR3 comprises 12 residues. J lost 8 bases, V lost 4 bases, and 4 bases had no gene match. CDR3 amino acids: CASSGWDRGYTF. The CDR3 DNA reads as TGTGCCAGCAGCGGATGGGACAGGGGCTACACCTTC.

This clone came up a few times. The chain links TRBV28 to TRBJ1-1; D is uncertain. V lost 5 bases to trimming and J lost 7 bases, with 11 bases between them. The CDR3 is 12 amino acids. The germline CDR1 and CDR2 sequences are MDHEN and SYDVKM. The CDR3 DNA sequence: TGTGCCAGCAGTGAGCGGGGATATGAAGCTTTCTTT. This gives the protein CASSERGYEAFF.

The sample holds one count of this clone. The chain carries TRBV30 and TRBJ1-5, with 9 bases aligning to TRBD1. Trimming at V came to 2 bases and at J to 1 base, leaving 24 bases not matched to a gene. The CDR3 extends over 22 amino acids. Germline loops: CDR1 GTSNPN, CDR2 SVGIG (reference sequence). Here the CDR3 reads CAWSTARALGQGVLGSNQPQHF. Here the CDR3 DNA reads TGTGCCTGGAGTACTGCAAGGGCCCTGGGACAGGGTGTCTTAGGAAGCAATCAGCCCCAGCATTTT.

V gene TRBV19 combines with J gene TRBJ1-1; weak D call: TRBD1 (6 bases). Trimming shortened V by 7 bases and J by 1 base, and 16 bases separated the two germline ends. The CDR3 consists of 15 residues. The germline gives CDR1 LNHDA, CDR2 SQIVND (reference sequence). CDR3 amino acids: CASTRGGSRNTEAFF. CDR3 in DNA: TGTGCCAGTACCCGAGGGGGTTCAAGGAACACTGAAGCTTTCTTT.

Comments on this clone: At the DNA level, this CDR3 is encoded by other sequences in the same sample as well. The gene calls are TRBV30 and TRBJ1-2; tentatively, D is TRBD1 (6 bases). This CDR3 has 11 residues. The germline CDR1 and CDR2 sequences are GTSNPN and SVGIG (reference sequence). The V end was cut by 0 bases, the J end by 7 bases, with 6 bases between. CDR3 loop: CAWSVQGGYTF. CDR3 bases: TGTGCCTGGAGTGTACAGGGTGGCTACACCTTC.

The chain uses TRBV28 and TRBJ1-5; D uncertain. The CDR3 runs to 13 residues. V lost 4 bases and J lost 0, with 4 bases in between. Germline V CDR1 and CDR2: MDHEN, SYDVKM. The CDR3 DNA reads as TGTGCCAGCAGTTCAGATAGCAATCAGCCCCAGCATTTT. Translated: CASSSDSNQPQHF.

This clone was found a few times. The J gene is TRBJ1-4, the V gene TRBV6-4; 8 bases map to TRBD1. Germline values: CDR1 MRHNA, CDR2 SNTAGT. V trimming: 6 bases; J trimming: 5 bases; junction bases outside the gene matches: 5. The length of the CDR3 is 14 residues. CDR3 nucleotides: TGTGCCAGCAGCCCCGGACAGGGAAATGAAAAACTGTTTTTT. Translating it yields CASSPGQGNEKLFF.

The V and J genes are TRBV19 and TRBJ1-1; D remains ambiguous. This CDR3 is 14 amino acids long. The V gene lost 5 bases and the J gene lost 4 bases, with 14 bases spanning the gap. Germline CDR1 reads LNHDA; CDR2 reads SQIVND (reference sequence). The DNA for the CDR3 is TGTGCCAGTAGTGGAGGGAGTTGGGGCACTGAAGCTTTCTTT. This translates into CASSGGSWGTEAFF.

The chain combines TRBV5-5 with TRBJ1-2; D is possibly TRBD1 (5 bases). V was trimmed by 4 bases and J by 6 bases, leaving 10 bases between them. Germline V lookup: CDR1 SGHKS, CDR2 YYEKEE (reference sequence). The CDR3 spans 12 residues. The CDR3 DNA sequence: TGTGCCAGCAGCGGAACGGGGGATGGCTACACCTTC. This encodes CASSGTGDGYTF. Supplemented by reference TRBV5-5 and TRBJ1-2, the full variable domain reads DAGVTQSPTHLIKTRGQQVTLRCSPISGHKSVSWYQQVLGQGPQFIFQYYEKEERGRGNFPDRFSARQFPNYSSELNVNALLLGDSALYLCASSGTGDGYTFGSGTRLTVV.

This clone was seen a handful of times. The chain links TRBV9 to TRBJ2-5; 9 bases match TRBD1. The CDR3 sequence is 13 residues long. The germline gives CDR1 SGDLS, CDR2 YYNGEE. J lost 4 bases, V lost 3 bases, and 1 base had no gene match. The CDR3 DNA sequence: TGTGCCAGCAGCGCGGACAGGGGAGAGACCCAGTACTTC. The encoded protein is CASSADRGETQYF. Full variable domain (remainder filled in from reference TRBV9 and TRBJ2-5): DSGVTQTPKHLITATGQRVTLRCSPRSGDLSVYWYQQSLDQGLQFLIQYYNGEERAKGNILERFSAQQFPDLHSELNLSSLELGDSALYFCASSADRGETQYFGPGTRLLVL.

The rearrangement joins TRBV11-3 to TRBJ2-2; a weak D match, TRBD2 (5 bases). Germline CDR1 is SGHNT and CDR2 is YENEEA. The V end lost 1 base, the J end lost 8 bases, and 8 bases lay between the germline ends. The CDR3 covers 13 residues. In nucleotides, the CDR3 is TGTGCCAGCAGCTTAGTTAGCGTGGGGGAGCTGTTTTTT. This codes for CASSLVSVGELFF.

The count of this clone is one. V is TRBV27 and J is TRBJ2-7, with D tentatively TRBD1 (5 bases). This CDR3 contains 11 residues. Germline V CDR1 and CDR2: MNHEY, SMNVEV (reference sequence). V lost 5 bases and J 11 bases, leaving 13 bases between the germline ends. In nucleotides, the CDR3 is TGTGCCAGCAGTCTTGGGGCCGCCGAGTACTTC. Amino acid sequence: CASSLGAAEYF.

The CDR3 region is CASSPGLAGYYEQYF. CDR3 nucleotide sequence: TGTGCCAGCAGCCCGGGACTAGCGGGCTACTACGAGCAGTACTTC. The chain couples TRBV13 to TRBJ2-7, with 12 bases aligning to TRBD2. In germline, CDR1 is PRHDT, CDR2 FYEKMQ (reference sequence). The CDR3 is 15 residues long. Losses at the gene ends were 5 bases for V and 3 bases for J; bases not matched to a gene: 5.

The V gene is TRBV7-3, the J gene TRBJ1-5; 9 bases are a match to TRBD1. V lost 5 bases to trimming and J lost 6 bases; unmatched junction nucleotides: 8. The germline V gene has CDR1 SGHTA and CDR2 FQGTGA. The CDR3 length is 15 residues. The CDR3 sequence is CASSATGGAGQPQHF. CDR3 DNA: TGTGCCAGCAGCGCCACAGGGGGCGCGGGTCAGCCCCAGCATTTT.

The J gene is TRBJ2-1, the V gene TRBV19, with TRBD2 identical over 8 bases. The ends lost 4 bases at V and 0 bases at J; junction bases unmatched: 5. From germline, CDR1 is LNHDA and CDR2 SQIVND (reference sequence). The CDR3 loop spans 16 amino acids. The CDR3 DNA reads TGTGCCAGTAGTAGCACTAGCGGAATCTCCTACAATGAGCAGTTCTTC. Translated, it gives CASSSTSGISYNEQFF.